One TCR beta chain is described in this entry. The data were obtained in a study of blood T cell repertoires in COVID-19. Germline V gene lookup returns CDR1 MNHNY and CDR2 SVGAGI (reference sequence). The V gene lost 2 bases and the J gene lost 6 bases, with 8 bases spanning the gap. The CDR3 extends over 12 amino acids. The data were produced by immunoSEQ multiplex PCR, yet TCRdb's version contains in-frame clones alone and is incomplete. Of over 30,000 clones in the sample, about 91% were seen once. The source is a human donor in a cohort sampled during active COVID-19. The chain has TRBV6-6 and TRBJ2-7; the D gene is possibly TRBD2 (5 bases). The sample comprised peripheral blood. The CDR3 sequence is CASSYRGPEQYF. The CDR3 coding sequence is TGTGCCAGCAGTTACCGGGGTCCCGAGCAGTACTTC.